The 24 T cell receptor beta chains below come from one sample, sequenced in a study of patients and donors after allogeneic stem cell transplantation. Each CDR3 protein is one row after TCRdb ran MiXCR on the RT-PCR reads. The sample holds about a million distinct CDR3 sequences, about a sixth seen once. The source material was blood, either unsorted or a sorted T cell fraction (not recorded which). The source of these receptors is a human donor who was either an allogeneic HSCT recipient or a stem cell or donor lymphocyte infusion donor (not recorded which). It is not recorded whose cells these are; they may come from a transplant donor.

The chain carries TRBV7-8 and TRBJ2-1; D may be TRBD1 (6 bases). V was cut by 3 bases and J by 0 bases, with 12 bases left in between. The CDR3 spans 16 residues. The V gene's germline CDR1 is SGHVS and CDR2 FQNEAQ. The CDR3 nucleotides are TGTGCCAGCAGCTTTTACGACAGGAGCTCCTACAATGAGCAGTTCTTC. This gives the protein CASSFYDRSSYNEQFF.

The genes are TRBV20-1 and TRBJ2-7; D not resolved. The CDR3 loop spans 15 amino acids. Trimming removed 3 bases at V and 3 bases at J, with 18 bases between. Per the germline V gene, CDR1 is DFQATT and CDR2 is SNEGSKA (reference sequence). CDR3 region: CSASPQAALIYEQYF. The CDR3 DNA reads TGCAGTGCTAGTCCGCAGGCCGCTCTTATCTACGAGCAGTACTTC.

This clonotype was counted many times. The V and J genes are TRBV10-3 and TRBJ2-1; unclear D gene. Deletions cut 6 bases from V and 5 bases from J, with 5 bases between. The CDR3 runs to 11 residues. CDR1 and CDR2 from the germline V gene are ENHRY and SYGVKD. In DNA form, the CDR3 reads TGTGCCATCAGCAAGAACAATGAGCAGTTCTTC. It translates to CAISKNNEQFF.

The chain has TRBV7-9 and TRBJ1-1, with unresolved D. Germline lookup yields CDR1 SEHNR and CDR2 FQNEAQ (reference sequence). Trimming stripped 5 bases from V and 0 bases from J, with 10 bases between. The CDR3 runs to 14 residues. The CDR3 DNA sequence: TGTGCCAGCAGCGCCCGGCAGTTGAACACTGAAGCTTTCTTT. This translates into CASSARQLNTEAFF.

This clonotype was seen at least ten times. The chain uses TRBV5-1 and TRBJ2-5; 7 bases map to TRBD2. The CDR3 spans 13 residues. Germline values: CDR1 SGHRS, CDR2 YFSETQ. V gave up 4 bases and J gave up 3 bases; unmatched junction bases: 3. DNA for the CDR3: TGCGCCAGCAGCATTGGGACTAAAGAGACCCAGTACTTC. Amino acids: CASSIGTKETQYF.

The chain is built from TRBV20-1 and TRBJ1-1; 7 positions agree with TRBD1. The germline V gene encodes CDR1 DFQATT and CDR2 SNEGSKA (reference sequence). The length of the CDR3 is 12 residues. Germline trimming cut 1 base from V and 5 bases from J; bases unmatched to any gene: 1. CDR3 protein: CSARVDRTEAFF. The CDR3 DNA reads as TGCAGTGCTAGAGTGGACAGGACTGAAGCTTTCTTT.

This chain connects TRBV9 to TRBJ2-6; weak D call: TRBD1 (5 bases). This CDR3 has 18 amino acids. Between the trimmed V and J ends, which lost 6 bases and 0 bases, there was a span of 19 bases. Germline-derived CDR1 and CDR2 are SGDLS and YYNGEE. The CDR3 DNA reads as TGTGCCAGCACCCCCAAGGGGTCTTTCTTCTCTGGGGCCAACGTCCTGACTTTC. Protein sequence: CASTPKGSFFSGANVLTF.

This chain links TRBV4-2 with TRBJ2-3; 9 positions agree with TRBD2. The CDR3 is 16 amino acids. Unmatched junction bases numbered 10, after V lost 1 base and J lost 8 bases. CDR1 is LGHNA, CDR2 YNFKEQ, per germline. The CDR3 DNA is TGTGCCAGCAGCCAAGTCGGAGCGGGAGGCCCAGGTACGCAGTATTTT. Amino acid sequence: CASSQVGAGGPGTQYF.

This clonotype was seen at least ten times. The chain has TRBV24-1 and TRBJ2-1; 10 bases fit TRBD1. Germline CDR1 KGHDR, CDR2 SFDVKD. The CDR3 contains 15 residues. V lost 5 bases and J lost 8; bases outside the gene matches: 8. In DNA form, the CDR3 reads TGTGCCACCAGTGTGCCGACAGGGGGCGCGGATGAGCAGTTCTTC. Amino acids: CATSVPTGGADEQFF.

The chain has TRBV5-6 and TRBJ2-1; 7 bases fit TRBD2. V gave up 4 bases and J gave up 2 bases; unmatched junction bases: 9. The germline gives CDR1 SGHDT, CDR2 YYEEEE. CDR3 length equals 16 residues. CDR3: CASSLGGGNPYNEQFF. CDR3 in DNA: TGTGCCAGCAGCCTGGGGGGGGGTAACCCCTACAATGAGCAGTTCTTC.

This clonotype showed up just a few times. The rearrangement uses TRBV4-2 and TRBJ1-4; D is possibly TRBD1 (6 bases). The V end lost 1 base, the J end lost 0 bases, and 21 bases lay between the germline ends. CDR1 and CDR2 from the germline V gene are LGHNA and YNFKEQ. This CDR3 is built from 20 residues. This CDR3 is CASSQGDRFARTATNEKLFF. DNA of the CDR3: TGTGCCAGCAGCCAAGGAGACAGGTTTGCGCGTACGGCAACTAATGAAAAACTGTTTTTT.

V gene TRBV24-1 combines with J gene TRBJ1-3; D unclear. The ends were cut back, 10 bases at V and 4 bases at J, with 13 bases in the middle. The CDR3 sequence is 13 residues long. Germline CDR1 reads KGHDR; CDR2 reads SFDVKD. The CDR3 DNA reads as TGTGCCACGCAAAGGTCGACCGGAAACACCATATATTTT. It encodes CATQRSTGNTIYF.

There are a few counts of this clonotype. The V gene is TRBV10-3, the J gene TRBJ1-5; perhaps TRBD1 as D (6 bases). Germline V gene lookup returns CDR1 ENHRY and CDR2 SYGVKD. The CDR3 contains 16 residues. V was trimmed by 6 bases and J by 2 bases, leaving 17 bases between them. CDR3 sequence: CAIRGTQGSGNQPQHF. The CDR3 DNA reads TGTGCCATCAGAGGGACACAGGGATCGGGCAATCAGCCCCAGCATTTT.

This clonotype turned up a few times. CDR3 DNA: TGTGCCAGCAGCAAAACCGGGACTAGAGGTCTACGGGAGCAGTTCTTC. It encodes CASSKTGTRGLREQFF. V usage is TRBV7-2 and J usage is TRBJ2-1; 8 nucleotides agree with TRBD2. Trimming took 5 bases from V and 10 from J; bases not matched to a gene: 16. CDR1 and CDR2 from the germline V gene are SGHTA and FQGNSA. The CDR3 spans 16 residues. The whole variable domain, remainder taken from reference TRBV7-2 and TRBJ2-1, is GAGVSQSPSNKVTEKGKDVELRCDPISGHTALYWYRQSLGQGLEFLIYFQGNSAPDKSGLPSDRFSAERTGGSVSTLTIQRTQQEDSAVYLCASSKTGTRGLREQFFGPGTRLTVL.

This clonotype has a count of ten or more. The chain joins TRBV10-3 to TRBJ1-1; no clear D gene. This CDR3 spans 12 amino acids. Germline-derived CDR1 and CDR2 are ENHRY and SYGVKD. The germline V and J ends were trimmed by 6 bases and 3 bases, with 8 bases remaining between them. For the CDR3, the DNA is TGTGCCATCAGCCAGTATGACACTGAAGCTTTCTTT. Encoded protein: CAISQYDTEAFF.

The rearrangement joins TRBV30 to TRBJ2-7, with D hard to call. Between the trimmed V and J ends, which lost 2 bases and 6 bases, there was a span of 11 bases. Germline CDR1 and CDR2: GTSNPN and SVGIG (reference sequence). This CDR3 region has 12 residues. The CDR3, as DNA: TGTGCCTGGAGTAACCCGTCGGCCGAGCAGTACTTC. Amino acids: CAWSNPSAEQYF.

V and J are TRBV27 and TRBJ2-2; D unresolved. CDR3 size: 12 residues. CDR1 is MNHEY and CDR2 is SMNVEV in the germline V gene (reference sequence). Between the trimmed V and J ends, which lost 3 bases and 8 bases, there was a span of 7 bases. DNA for the CDR3: TGTGCCAGCAGTTTCGTAGCAGGGGAGCTGTTTTTT. Translating gives CASSFVAGELFF.

This clonotype was seen many times. This chain joins TRBV9 and TRBJ2-7; TRBD1 agrees at 9 bases. Germline V CDR1 and CDR2: SGDLS, YYNGEE. V lost 2 bases and J lost 4; bases outside the gene matches: 4. This CDR3 has 14 amino acids. The DNA of the CDR3 is TGTGCCAGCAGCGTCGGGACAGGGAAATACGAGCAGTACTTC. It encodes CASSVGTGKYEQYF.

Comment on this clonotype: Being one base from a much bigger clone, this may be a read error. The chain uses TRBV12-3 or TRBV12-4 and TRBJ1-3; TRBD1 aligns across 7 bases. CDR3 length: 15 residues. In DNA form, the CDR3 reads TGTGCCAGCAGTAACGGGGACAGCACTGGAGACACCATATATTTT. Amino acids: CASSNGDSTGDTIYF.

The rearrangement uses TRBV7-2 and TRBJ2-2, with unresolved D. Between the trimmed V and J ends, which lost 5 bases and 6 bases, there was a span of 7 bases. Germline V gives CDR1 SGHTA, CDR2 FQGNSA. This CDR3 comprises 12 residues. CDR3 coding DNA: TGTGCCAGCAGCCGGTGGCCCGGGGAGCTGTTTTTT. It yields the protein CASSRWPGELFF.

There are a few counts of this clonotype. The DNA for the CDR3 is TGTGCCTGGAGGTCCTCTGGGGCCAACGTCCTGACTTTC. Amino acids: CAWRSSGANVLTF. The chain joins TRBV30 to TRBJ2-6; D gene unclear. V lost 3 bases to trimming and J lost 0 bases, with 3 bases between them. Germline V gene sequence: CDR1 GTSNPN, CDR2 SVGIG (reference sequence). This CDR3 region has 13 residues.

The genes are TRBV6-5 and TRBJ2-1, with 8 bases aligning to TRBD2. This CDR3 comprises 16 residues. The germline V gene has CDR1 MNHEY and CDR2 SVGAGI. Trimming at V came to 2 bases and at J to 2 bases, leaving 5 bases not matched to a gene. The CDR3 is CASSYGAGGAYNEQFF. CDR3 bases: TGTGCCAGCAGTTACGGGGCGGGGGGTGCCTACAATGAGCAGTTCTTC.

In its sample, this clonotype was seen a few times. This chain uses TRBV4-2 with TRBJ1-5, with a possible D match to TRBD1 (5 bases). V lost 1 base and J 7 bases, leaving 11 bases between the germline ends. CDR3 length equals 14 residues. CDR1 and CDR2 from the germline V gene are LGHNA and YNFKEQ. The CDR3 region is CASSQGGLGQPQHF. DNA for the CDR3: TGTGCCAGCAGCCAAGGGGGGTTGGGCCAGCCCCAGCATTTT.

The chain employs TRBV5-1 and TRBJ2-7, with 12 positions matching TRBD1. The CDR3 spans 16 residues. Per germline, CDR1 SGHRS and CDR2 YFSETQ. Unmatched junction bases numbered 8, after V lost 2 bases and J lost 5 bases. Here the CDR3 reads CASSFSGQGAKDEQYF. The CDR3 DNA sequence: TGCGCCAGCAGCTTCTCGGGACAGGGGGCGAAGGACGAGCAGTACTTC.